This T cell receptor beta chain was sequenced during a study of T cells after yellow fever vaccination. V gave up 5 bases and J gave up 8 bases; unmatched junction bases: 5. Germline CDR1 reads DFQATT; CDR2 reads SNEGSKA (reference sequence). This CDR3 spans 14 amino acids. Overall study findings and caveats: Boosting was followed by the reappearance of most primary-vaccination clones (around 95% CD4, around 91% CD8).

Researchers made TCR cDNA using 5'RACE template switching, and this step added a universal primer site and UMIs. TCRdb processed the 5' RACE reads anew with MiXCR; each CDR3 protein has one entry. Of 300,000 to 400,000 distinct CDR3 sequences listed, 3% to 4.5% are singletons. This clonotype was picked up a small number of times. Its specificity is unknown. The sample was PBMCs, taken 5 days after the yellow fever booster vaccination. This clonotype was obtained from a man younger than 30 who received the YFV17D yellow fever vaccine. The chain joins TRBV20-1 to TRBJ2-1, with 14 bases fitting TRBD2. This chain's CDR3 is CSAAGLAGADEQFF. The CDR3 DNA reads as TGCAGTGCTGCGGGACTAGCGGGGGCGGATGAGCAGTTCTTC.